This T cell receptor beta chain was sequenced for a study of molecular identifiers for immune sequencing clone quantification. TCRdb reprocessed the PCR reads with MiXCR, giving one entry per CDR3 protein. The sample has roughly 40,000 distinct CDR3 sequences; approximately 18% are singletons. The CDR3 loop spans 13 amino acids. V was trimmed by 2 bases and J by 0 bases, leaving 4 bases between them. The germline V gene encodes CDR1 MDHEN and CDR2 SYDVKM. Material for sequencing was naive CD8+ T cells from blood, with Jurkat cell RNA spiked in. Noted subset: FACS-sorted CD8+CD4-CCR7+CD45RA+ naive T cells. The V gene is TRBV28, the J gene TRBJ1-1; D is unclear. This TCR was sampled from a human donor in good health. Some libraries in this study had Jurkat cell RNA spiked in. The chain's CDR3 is CASSLGLNTEAFF. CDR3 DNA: TGTGCCAGCAGTTTAGGTCTGAACACTGAAGCTTTCTTT. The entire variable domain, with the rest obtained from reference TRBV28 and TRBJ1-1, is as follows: DVKVTQSSRYLVKRTGEKVFLECVQDMDHENMFWYRQDPGLGLRLIYFSYDVKMKEKGDIPEGYSVSREKKERFSLILESASTNQTSMYLCASSLGLNTEAFFGQGTRLTVV.